The 14 T cell receptor beta chains presented below share a single source sample, sequenced in a study of control samples from healthy donors and cancer patients. Profiling relied on immunoSEQ multiplex PCR, and the TCRdb table lists in-frame clones only, not all of them. The sample carries 50,000 to 55,000 clones, 75% to 90% recorded once. The sequenced sample was PBMCs. These receptors were collected from a man in his fifties or sixties with head and neck cancer.

V gene TRBV5-3 combines with J gene TRBJ2-2; 12 positions agree with TRBD2. TRBV5-3 is reported as an ORF; its role is uncertain. The CDR3 is made up of 19 amino acids. V was pared by 2 bases and J by 4 bases, with 12 bases of the junction left unmatched. The CDR3 sequence: CARSLGLAGHLPRTGELFF. The CDR3 region has the DNA TGTGCCAGAAGCTTAGGACTAGCGGGGCATCTCCCTCGCACCGGGGAGCTGTTTTTT.

V gene TRBV5-4 combines with J gene TRBJ2-1; 12 bases map to TRBD2. This CDR3 region has 15 residues. Per germline, CDR1 SGHNT and CDR2 YYREEE (reference sequence). The ends lost 0 bases at V and 7 bases at J; junction bases unmatched: 2. CDR3 protein: CASSLASGGANEQFF. CDR3 nucleotide sequence: TGTGCCAGCAGCTTGGCTAGCGGGGGGGCGAATGAGCAGTTCTTC.

This chain uses TRBV19 with TRBJ2-3; D not resolved. The germline gives CDR1 LNHDA, CDR2 SQIVND (reference sequence). The V end was cut by 1 base, the J end by 2 bases, with 10 bases between. This CDR3 contains 15 residues. The CDR3 here is CASSIGILVTDTQYF. In nucleotides, the CDR3 is TGTGCCAGTAGTATAGGGATTCTCGTCACAGATACGCAGTATTTT.

The chain is built from TRBV2 and TRBJ2-2, with 7 nucleotides matching TRBD1. CDR3 length: 17 residues. V dropped 3 bases and J dropped 4; count of bases not matched to a gene: 11. Germline V gene lookup returns CDR1 SNHLY and CDR2 FYNNEI. The CDR3 region has the DNA TGTGCCAGCAGTGAGGCTCAGGGACAGATCTTCACCGGGGAGCTGTTTTTT. This sequence encodes CASSEAQGQIFTGELFF.

The chain combines TRBV11-3 with TRBJ2-7, with D unresolved. Trimming cost V 1 base and J 4 bases, with 17 bases left between them. This CDR3 has 16 residues. In germline, CDR1 is SGHNT, CDR2 YENEEA. This chain's CDR3 is CASSLVCSFLPYEQYF. The CDR3, as DNA: TGTGCCAGCAGCTTAGTTTGCTCCTTCTTACCTTACGAGCAGTACTTC.

The gene calls are TRBV11-2 and TRBJ2-1; 14 nucleotides align to TRBD2. In germline, CDR1 is SGHAT, CDR2 FQNNGV. The CDR3 is made up of 17 amino acids. V trimming: 5 bases; J trimming: 7 bases; junction bases outside the gene matches: 10. Written as DNA, the CDR3 is TGTGCCAGCAGCCAAAATCGACTAGCGGGAGGGGTGAATGAGCAGTTCTTC. This gives the protein CASSQNRLAGGVNEQFF.

The chain has TRBV5-1 and TRBJ1-2; tentative D call: TRBD1 (5 bases). The CDR3 has 13 residues. V dropped 4 bases and J dropped 7 bases, with 14 bases sitting between them. Germline CDR1 and CDR2: SGHRS and YFSETQ. The CDR3 DNA is TGCGCCAGCAGCACCGGGACGGCTCTTGGCTACACCTTC. Protein sequence: CASSTGTALGYTF.

The CDR3 DNA follows: TGTGCCAGCAGTTACTCCGGGACGGGACGAGAAGCTTTCTTT. It yields the protein CASSYSGTGREAFF. This rearrangement joins TRBV6-2 or TRBV6-3 to TRBJ1-1; possible D gene TRBD1, 5 bases. V lost 0 bases and J lost 8, with 13 bases in between. There are 14 residues in the CDR3. Germline CDR1 MNHEY, CDR2 SVGEGT.

The chain is built from TRBV5-5 and TRBJ1-2; D is undetermined. V lost 6 bases to trimming and J lost 6 bases, with 18 bases between them. CDR1 is SGHKS, CDR2 YYEKEE, per germline (reference sequence). This CDR3 is built from 14 residues. CDR3 sequence reads: CASILNPVSDGYTF. CDR3 nucleotide sequence: TGTGCCAGCATCCTGAATCCCGTAAGCGATGGCTACACCTTC. Variable domain in full (rest from reference TRBV5-5 and TRBJ1-2): DAGVTQSPTHLIKTRGQQVTLRCSPISGHKSVSWYQQVLGQGPQFIFQYYEKEERGRGNFPDRFSARQFPNYSSELNVNALLLGDSALYLCASILNPVSDGYTFGSGTRLTVV.

This clone came up once. The J gene is TRBJ2-3, the V gene TRBV10-1; D not certain. This CDR3 contains 14 residues. V was trimmed by 4 bases and J by 3 bases, leaving 11 bases between them. Looked up from germline, CDR1 is WNHNN and CDR2 is SYGVQD (reference sequence). The CDR3 region is CASSGEPLTDTQYF. CDR3 DNA: TGCGCCAGCAGTGGTGAGCCGCTGACAGATACGCAGTATTTT.

This clone appeared a single time. V is TRBV7-6 and J is TRBJ2-5; no clear D gene. V lost 5 bases and J lost 0, with 13 bases in between. This CDR3 is 15 amino acids long. In germline, CDR1 is SGHVS, CDR2 FNYEAQ. The DNA for the CDR3 is TGTGCCAGCAGCCCCTGGGGATTAGACCAAGAGACCCAGTACTTC. It translates to CASSPWGLDQETQYF.

The chain uses TRBV4-3 and TRBJ2-7; D is tentatively TRBD1 or TRBD2 (6 bases each). This CDR3 region has 15 residues. Germline lookup yields CDR1 LGHNA and CDR2 YSLEER. V lost 0 bases and J 0 bases, leaving 9 bases between the germline ends. Here the CDR3 reads CASSQERGVSYEQYF. Here the CDR3 DNA reads TGCGCCAGCAGCCAAGAAAGGGGGGTCTCCTACGAGCAGTACTTC.

This chain uses TRBV20-1 with TRBJ2-1; the D gene is possibly TRBD2 (5 bases). This CDR3 has 17 residues. Per germline, CDR1 DFQATT and CDR2 SNEGSKA (reference sequence). V was clipped by 3 bases and J by 4 bases, with 22 bases between them. CDR3: CSASNHARDMVYNEQFF. The CDR3 coding sequence is TGCAGTGCTAGTAACCACGCGAGGGATATGGTATACAATGAGCAGTTCTTC.

The chain carries TRBV7-2 and TRBJ2-5; the D gene could be TRBD1 or TRBD2 (6 bases each). Germline-derived CDR1 and CDR2 are SGHTA and FQGNSA. This CDR3 has 14 residues. Trimming removed 5 bases at V and 4 bases at J, with 14 bases between. CDR3 loop: CASSRGGGRETQYF. CDR3 bases: TGTGCCAGCAGCCGCGGAGGGGGGCGAGAGACCCAGTACTTC.